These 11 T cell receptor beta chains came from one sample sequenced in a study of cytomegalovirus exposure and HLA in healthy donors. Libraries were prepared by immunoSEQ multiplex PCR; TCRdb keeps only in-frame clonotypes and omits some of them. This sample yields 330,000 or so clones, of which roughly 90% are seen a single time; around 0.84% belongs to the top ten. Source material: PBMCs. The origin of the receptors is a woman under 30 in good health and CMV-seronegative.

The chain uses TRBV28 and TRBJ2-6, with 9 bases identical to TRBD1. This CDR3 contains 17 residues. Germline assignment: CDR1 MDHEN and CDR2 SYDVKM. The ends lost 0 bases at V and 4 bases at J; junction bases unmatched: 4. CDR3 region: CASSLWGQGTGANVLTF. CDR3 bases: TGTGCCAGCAGTTTATGGGGACAGGGTACAGGGGCCAACGTCCTGACTTTC.

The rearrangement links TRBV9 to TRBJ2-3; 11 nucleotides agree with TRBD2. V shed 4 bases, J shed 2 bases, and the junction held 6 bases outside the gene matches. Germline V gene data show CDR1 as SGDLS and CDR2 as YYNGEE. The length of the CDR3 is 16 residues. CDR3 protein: CASSPGTSGSTDTQYF. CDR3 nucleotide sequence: TGTGCCAGCAGCCCCGGGACTAGCGGTTCCACAGATACGCAGTATTTT.

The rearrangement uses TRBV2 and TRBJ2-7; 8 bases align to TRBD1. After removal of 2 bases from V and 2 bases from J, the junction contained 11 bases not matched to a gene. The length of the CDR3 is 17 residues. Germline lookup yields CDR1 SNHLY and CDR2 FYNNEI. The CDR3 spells CASSENKGGQVTYEQYF. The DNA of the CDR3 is TGTGCCAGCAGTGAAAATAAGGGGGGACAGGTAACCTACGAGCAGTACTTC.

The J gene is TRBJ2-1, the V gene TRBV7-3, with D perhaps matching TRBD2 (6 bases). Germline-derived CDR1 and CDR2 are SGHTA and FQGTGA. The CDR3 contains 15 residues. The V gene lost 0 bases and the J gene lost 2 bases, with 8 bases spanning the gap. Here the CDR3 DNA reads TGTGCCAGCAGCTTAACGCTAGCGACCTACAATGAGCAGTTCTTC. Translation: CASSLTLATYNEQFF.

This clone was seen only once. This CDR3 reads CASSSPGQGHHYGYTF. Here the CDR3 DNA reads TGTGCCAGCAGTTCTCCAGGGCAGGGACACCACTATGGCTACACCTTC. This chain joins TRBV25-1 and TRBJ1-2, with D possibly TRBD1 on 6 matching bases. Trimming cost V 5 bases and J 3 bases, with 19 bases left between them. CDR1 is MGHDK, CDR2 SYGVNS, per germline. CDR3 length: 16 amino acids.

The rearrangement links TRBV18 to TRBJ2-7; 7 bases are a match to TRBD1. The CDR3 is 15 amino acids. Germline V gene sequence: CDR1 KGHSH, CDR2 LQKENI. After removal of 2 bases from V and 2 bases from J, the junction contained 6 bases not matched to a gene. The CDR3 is CASSPSEGQTYEQYF. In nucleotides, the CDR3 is TGTGCCAGCTCACCAAGTGAGGGACAGACCTACGAGCAGTACTTC.

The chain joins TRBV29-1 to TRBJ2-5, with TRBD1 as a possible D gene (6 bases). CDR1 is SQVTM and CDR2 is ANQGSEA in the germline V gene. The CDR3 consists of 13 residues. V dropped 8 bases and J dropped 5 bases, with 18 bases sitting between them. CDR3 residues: CSIDLTGRETQYF. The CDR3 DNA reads TGCAGCATCGACTTGACAGGAAGGGAGACCCAGTACTTC.

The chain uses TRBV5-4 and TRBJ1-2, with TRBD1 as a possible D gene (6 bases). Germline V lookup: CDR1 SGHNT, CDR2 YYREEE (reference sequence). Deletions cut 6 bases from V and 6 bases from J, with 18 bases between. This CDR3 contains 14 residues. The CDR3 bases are TGTGCCAGCACCTCACCGGACAGATCTGATGGCTACACCTTC. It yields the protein CASTSPDRSDGYTF.

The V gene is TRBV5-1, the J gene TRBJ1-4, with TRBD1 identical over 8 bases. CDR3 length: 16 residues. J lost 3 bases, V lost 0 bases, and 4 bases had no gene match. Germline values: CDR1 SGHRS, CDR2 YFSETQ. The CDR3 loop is CASSLGQGAANEKLFF. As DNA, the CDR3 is TGCGCCAGCAGCTTGGGGCAGGGGGCAGCTAATGAAAAACTGTTTTTT.

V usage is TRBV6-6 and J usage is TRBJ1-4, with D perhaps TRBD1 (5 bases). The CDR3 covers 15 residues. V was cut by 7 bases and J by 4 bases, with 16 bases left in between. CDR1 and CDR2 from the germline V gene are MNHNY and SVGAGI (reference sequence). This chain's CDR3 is CASTPPREGNEKLFF. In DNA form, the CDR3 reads TGTGCCAGCACCCCCCCCAGGGAGGGTAATGAAAAACTGTTTTTT.

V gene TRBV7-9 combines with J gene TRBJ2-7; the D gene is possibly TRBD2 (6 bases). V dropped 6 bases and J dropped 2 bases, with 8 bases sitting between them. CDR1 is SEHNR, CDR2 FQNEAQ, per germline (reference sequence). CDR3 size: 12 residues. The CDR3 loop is CASSGGTYEQYF. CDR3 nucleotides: TGTGCCAGCAGTGGGGGGACCTACGAGCAGTACTTC.